The subject of this entry is one T cell receptor beta chain. Its antigen is still unknown. The germline gives CDR1 LNHDA, CDR2 SQIVND (reference sequence). This CDR3 has 15 residues. V shed 8 bases and J 4 bases; nucleotides not matched to a gene: 13. This specimen comes from a study of cytotoxic CD8 clonotypes in ibrutinib-treated CLL. About the study: Enrolment comprised roughly 11 relapsed/refractory and more than 14 treatment-naive patients; around 18 were IGHV unmutated. Study observations and caveats: At progression, clonality fell back toward baseline after rising at ibrutinib response.

Libraries were prepared by immunoSEQ multiplex PCR; TCRdb keeps only in-frame clonotypes and omits some of them. Of 35,000 to 50,000 clones detected, almost 70% appear once; the ten largest clones hold approximately 15%. This receptor was obtained from a human donor with chronic lymphocytic leukemia. Sample: PBMCs, taken after 12 months of ibrutinib treatment. This chain joins TRBV19 and TRBJ1-2, with 7 bases that match TRBD1. The CDR3 nucleotides are TGTGCCAGTCAACTAGGACAGGACGAGGGCTATGGCTACACCTTC. This sequence encodes CASQLGQDEGYGYTF. Variable domain in full (rest from reference TRBV19 and TRBJ1-2): DGGITQSPKYLFRKEGQNVTLSCEQNLNHDAMYWYRQDPGQGLRLIYYSQIVNDFQKGDIAEGYSVSREKKESFPLTVTSAQKNPTAFYLCASQLGQDEGYGYTFGSGTRLTVV.